The present TCR beta chain was sequenced within a study of cytomegalovirus exposure and HLA in healthy donors. As for the study in general: It was reported in a later analysis that the 100 to 150 validation repertoires used the same platform as the approximately 690 first-cohort repertoires. Notes on the study in general: First-cohort TCR clusters were later found to tend to co-occur in the roughly 120 validation repertoires. Cytomegalovirus association was listed for 164 TCR beta chains.

The germline V gene encodes CDR1 LNHDA and CDR2 SQIVND (reference sequence). After removal of 4 bases from V and 5 bases from J, the junction contained 12 bases not matched to a gene. The CDR3 sequence is 16 residues long. With respect to this clone: Its antigen remains unidentified.

TCRdb's copy holds only in-frame clones and misses some; the assay was immunoSEQ multiplex PCR. There are about 110,000 clones in the sample; roughly 86% occur only once, and about 2% lies in the top ten. This TCR was recovered from a woman aged 18-29 years in good health and CMV-seronegative. The sequenced sample was PBMCs. V and J are TRBV19 and TRBJ2-5, with 8 bases that match TRBD2. The CDR3 sequence: CASSKQPGLVAETQYF. The DNA for the CDR3 is TGTGCCAGTAGTAAGCAGCCGGGACTAGTCGCGGAGACCCAGTACTTC.